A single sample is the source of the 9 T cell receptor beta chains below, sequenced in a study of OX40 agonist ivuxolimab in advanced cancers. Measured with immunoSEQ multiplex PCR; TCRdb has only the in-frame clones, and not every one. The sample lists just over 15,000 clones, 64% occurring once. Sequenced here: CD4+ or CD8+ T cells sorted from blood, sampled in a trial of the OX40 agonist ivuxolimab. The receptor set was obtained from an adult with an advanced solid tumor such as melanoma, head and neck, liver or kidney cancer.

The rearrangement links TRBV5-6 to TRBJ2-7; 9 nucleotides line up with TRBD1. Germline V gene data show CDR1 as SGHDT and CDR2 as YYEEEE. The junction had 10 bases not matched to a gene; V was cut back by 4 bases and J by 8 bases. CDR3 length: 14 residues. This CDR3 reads CASSMFRDREKQYF. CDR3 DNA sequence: TGTGCCAGCAGCATGTTCCGGGACAGGGAAAAGCAGTACTTC. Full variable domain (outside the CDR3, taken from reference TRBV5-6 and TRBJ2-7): DAGVTQSPTHLIKTRGQQVTLRCSPKSGHDTVSWYQQALGQGPQFIFQYYEEEERQRGNFPDRFSGHQFPNYSSELNVNALLLGDSALYLCASSMFRDREKQYFGPGTRLTVT.

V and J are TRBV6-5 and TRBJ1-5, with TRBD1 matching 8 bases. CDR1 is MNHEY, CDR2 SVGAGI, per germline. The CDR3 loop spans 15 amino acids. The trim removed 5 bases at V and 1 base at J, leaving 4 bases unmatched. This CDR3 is CASSRTGWSNQPQHF. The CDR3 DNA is TGTGCCAGCAGTCGGACAGGGTGGAGCAATCAGCCCCAGCATTTT.

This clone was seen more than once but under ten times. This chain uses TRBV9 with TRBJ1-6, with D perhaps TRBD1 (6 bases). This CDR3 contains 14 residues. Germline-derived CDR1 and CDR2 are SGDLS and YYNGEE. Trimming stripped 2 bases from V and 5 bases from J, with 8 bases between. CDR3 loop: CASSVAGDNSPLHF. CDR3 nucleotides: TGTGCCAGCAGCGTCGCAGGGGATAATTCACCCCTCCACTTT. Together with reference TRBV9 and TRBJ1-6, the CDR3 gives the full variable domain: DSGVTQTPKHLITATGQRVTLRCSPRSGDLSVYWYQQSLDQGLQFLIQYYNGEERAKGNILERFSAQQFPDLHSELNLSSLELGDSALYFCASSVAGDNSPLHFGNGTRLTVT.

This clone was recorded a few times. In DNA, the CDR3 is TGTGCCAGCAGCGCTGACAGGAACACCGGGGAGCTGTTTTTT. This gives the protein CASSADRNTGELFF. V gene TRBV5-8 combines with J gene TRBJ2-2; TRBD1 is a possible D gene (5 bases). Trimming pared 4 bases from V and 1 base from J, leaving 8 bases between. Germline V gives CDR1 SGHTS, CDR2 YDEGEE. The CDR3 is 14 amino acids. Based on the CDR3 plus reference TRBV5-8 and TRBJ2-2, the full variable domain is EAGVTQSPTHLIKTRGQQATLRCSPISGHTSVYWYQQALGLGLQFLLWYDEGEERNRGNFPPRFSGRQFPNYSSELNVNALELEDSALYLCASSADRNTGELFFGEGSRLTVL.

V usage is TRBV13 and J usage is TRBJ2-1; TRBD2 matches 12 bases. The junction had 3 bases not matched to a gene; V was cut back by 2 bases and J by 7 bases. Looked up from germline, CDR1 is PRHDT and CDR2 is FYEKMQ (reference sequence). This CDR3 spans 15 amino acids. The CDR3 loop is CASSLLAGGPNEQFF. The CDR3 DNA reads TGTGCCAGCAGCTTACTAGCGGGGGGGCCAAATGAGCAGTTCTTC.

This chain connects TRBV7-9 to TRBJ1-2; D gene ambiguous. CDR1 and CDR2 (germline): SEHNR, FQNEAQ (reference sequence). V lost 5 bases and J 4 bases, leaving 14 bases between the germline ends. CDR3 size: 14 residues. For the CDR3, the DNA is TGTGCCAGCAGCCCCTCAGCCTCATCCTATGGCTACACCTTC. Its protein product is CASSPSASSYGYTF.

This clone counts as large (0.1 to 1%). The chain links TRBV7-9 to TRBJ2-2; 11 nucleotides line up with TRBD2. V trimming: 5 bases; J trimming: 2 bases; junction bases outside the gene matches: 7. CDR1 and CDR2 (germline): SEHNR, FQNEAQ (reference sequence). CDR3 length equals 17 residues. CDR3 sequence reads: CASSPVSGGANTGELFF. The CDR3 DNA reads TGTGCCAGCAGCCCCGTTAGCGGGGGGGCCAACACCGGGGAGCTGTTTTTT.

The DNA of the CDR3 is TGTGCCAGCAGCTTTCAGTACGGAGAGACCCAGTACTTC. It codes for CASSFQYGETQYF. The V call is TRBV13, the J call TRBJ2-5, with no clear D. Germline values: CDR1 PRHDT, CDR2 FYEKMQ (reference sequence). The CDR3 runs 13 residues. The V and J ends lost 3 bases and 4 bases respectively, with 9 bases between them.

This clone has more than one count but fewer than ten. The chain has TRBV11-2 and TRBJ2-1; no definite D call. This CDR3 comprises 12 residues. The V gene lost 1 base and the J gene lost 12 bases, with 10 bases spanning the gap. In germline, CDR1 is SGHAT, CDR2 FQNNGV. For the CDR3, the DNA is TGTGCCAGCAGCTTAGGTCGGGTGAGGCAGTTCTTC. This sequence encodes CASSLGRVRQFF.